Below, 7 T cell receptor beta chains from the same sample are listed, as sequenced in a study of CD8 T cells in Susac syndrome. Random hexamers were used to reverse transcribe about 0.5 to 1 ug of RNA. TCRdb reprocessed the immunoSEQ multiplex PCR reads with MiXCR, giving one entry per CDR3 protein. The profile covers about 70,000 distinct CDR3 sequences, with nearly 96% appearing a single time and 0.09% to 0.13% taken by the ten largest. Sequencing was done on a sample of CD4+ T cells from PBMCs. The receptors were sampled from a human donor with multiple sclerosis.

This chain uses TRBV28 with TRBJ2-7; D unclear. Trimming shortened V by 1 base and J by 7 bases, and 8 bases separated the two germline ends. Germline CDR1 reads MDHEN; CDR2 reads SYDVKM. The CDR3 extends over 12 amino acids. Here the CDR3 DNA reads TGTGCCAGCAGTTTATCCCGAGGTGAGCAGTACTTC. Protein: CASSLSRGEQYF.

This clonotype was picked up one time. The gene calls are TRBV12-3 or TRBV12-4 and TRBJ1-4, with TRBD1 as a possible D gene (6 bases). V shed 4 bases and J shed 8 bases, with 14 bases lying between them. This CDR3 contains 14 residues. CDR3 amino acids: CASSSAGGYEKLFF. The CDR3 region has the DNA TGTGCCAGCAGTTCCGCGGGGGGCTACGAAAAACTGTTTTTT.

This clonotype was detected once. The chain couples TRBV6-1 to TRBJ2-7, with 11 bases fitting TRBD1. Germline V gives CDR1 MNHNS, CDR2 SASEGT. This CDR3 is built from 15 residues. Germline trimming cut 1 base from V and 3 bases from J; bases unmatched to any gene: 2. The CDR3: CASSEVGTGGYEQYF. The CDR3, as DNA: TGTGCCAGCAGTGAAGTTGGGACAGGGGGCTACGAGCAGTACTTC.

V gene TRBV20-1 combines with J gene TRBJ2-1; perhaps D is TRBD1 or TRBD2 (5 bases each). This CDR3 comprises 16 residues. Trimming stripped 1 base from V and 4 bases from J, with 17 bases between. CDR1 and CDR2 (germline): DFQATT, SNEGSKA (reference sequence). The CDR3 DNA reads TGCAGTGCTAGAGCCCTGACGAGAGGGGCTTACAATGAGCAGTTCTTC. Protein product: CSARALTRGAYNEQFF.

The CDR3 coding sequence is TGTGCCAGCAGCTTATACAGGGGGCGACAAGAGACCCAGTACTTC. As protein: CASSLYRGRQETQYF. The chain is built from TRBV5-6 and TRBJ2-5, with TRBD1 matching over 9 bases. The germline V gene encodes CDR1 SGHDT and CDR2 YYEEEE. This CDR3 is built from 15 residues. V lost 2 bases to trimming and J lost 2 bases; unmatched junction nucleotides: 4.

The J gene is TRBJ2-7, the V gene TRBV4-1, with unresolved D. Per the germline V gene, CDR1 is MGHRA and CDR2 is YSYEKL. V lost 0 bases to trimming and J lost 0 bases, with 12 bases between them. The CDR3 consists of 16 residues. DNA for the CDR3: TGCGCCAGCAGCCAAGATCGCCACTCCTTCTCCTACGAGCAGTACTTC. This codes for CASSQDRHSFSYEQYF.

The chain links TRBV3-1 to TRBJ1-1; D perhaps matches TRBD1 (6 bases). The CDR3 totals 13 residues. Germline CDR1 is LGHDT and CDR2 is YNNKEL (reference sequence). The V end was cut by 6 bases, the J end by 8 bases, with 16 bases between. The CDR3 DNA sequence: TGTGCCAGCAGTCGACGTGGGGGGCGGGAAGCTTTCTTT. Translation gives CASSRRGGREAFF.